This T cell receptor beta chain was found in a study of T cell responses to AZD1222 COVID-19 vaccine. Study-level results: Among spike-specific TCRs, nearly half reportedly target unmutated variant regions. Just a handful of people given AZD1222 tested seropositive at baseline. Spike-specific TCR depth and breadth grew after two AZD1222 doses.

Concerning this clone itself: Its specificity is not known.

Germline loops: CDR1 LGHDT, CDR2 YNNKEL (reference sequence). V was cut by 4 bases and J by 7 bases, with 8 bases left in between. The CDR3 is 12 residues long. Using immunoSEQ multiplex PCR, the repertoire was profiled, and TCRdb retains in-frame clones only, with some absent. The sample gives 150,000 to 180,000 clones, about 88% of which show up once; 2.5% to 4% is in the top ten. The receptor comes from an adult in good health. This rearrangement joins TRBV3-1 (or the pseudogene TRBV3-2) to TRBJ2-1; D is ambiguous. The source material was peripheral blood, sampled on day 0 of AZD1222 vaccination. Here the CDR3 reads CASSRLGNEQFF. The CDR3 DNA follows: TGTGCCAGCAGCCGTTTAGGGAATGAGCAGTTCTTC.